This T cell receptor beta chain was documented in a study of radiation and T cells in renal cell carcinoma. Turning to the study itself: Nephrectomy followed 15 Gy stereotactic body radiation by 4 weeks.

The time point is: blood 2 weeks post-SBRT. Treatment noted: 15 Gy SBRT to primary tumor, nephrectomy 4 weeks later. Radiation-treated patients gave blood at baseline, week 2 and week 4. Losses at the gene ends were 7 bases for V and 2 bases for J; bases not matched to a gene: 12. The CDR3 is made up of 16 amino acids. In germline, CDR1 is MGHRA, CDR2 YSYEKL. Sequenced by immunoSEQ multiplex PCR; TCRdb stores in-frame clones only, minus some. The profile shows tens of thousands of clones, about 86% of them singletons. The source is a woman between 45 and 65 years old with renal cell carcinoma. The rearrangement joins TRBV4-1 to TRBJ2-3, with 7 bases that match TRBD1. Sequencing used blood, obtained from a patient whose treatment included radiotherapy and nephrectomy. The CDR3 here is CASTLGGSFNTDTQYF. The CDR3 nucleotides read TGCGCCAGCACTTTAGGGGGCAGCTTTAACACAGATACGCAGTATTTT.